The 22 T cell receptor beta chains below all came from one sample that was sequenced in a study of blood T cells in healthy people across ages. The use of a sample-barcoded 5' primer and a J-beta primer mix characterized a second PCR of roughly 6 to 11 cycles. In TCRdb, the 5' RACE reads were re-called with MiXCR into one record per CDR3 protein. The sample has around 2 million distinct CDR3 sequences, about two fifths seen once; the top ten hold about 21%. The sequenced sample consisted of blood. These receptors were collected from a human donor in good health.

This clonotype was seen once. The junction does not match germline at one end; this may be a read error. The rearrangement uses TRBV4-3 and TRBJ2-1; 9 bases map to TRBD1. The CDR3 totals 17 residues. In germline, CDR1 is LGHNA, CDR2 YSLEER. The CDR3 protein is CDSSHRTGTGKPNVQFF. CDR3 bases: TGCGACAGCAGCCACCGAACCGGGACAGGGAAGCCCAATGTGCAGTTCTTC.

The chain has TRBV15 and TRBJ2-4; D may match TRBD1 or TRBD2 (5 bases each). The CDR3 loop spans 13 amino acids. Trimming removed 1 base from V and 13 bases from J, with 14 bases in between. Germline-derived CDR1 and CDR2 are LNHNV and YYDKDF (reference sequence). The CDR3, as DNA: TGTGCCACCAGCAGAGTGGGACCCAATGAGCAGTACTTC. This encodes CATSRVGPNEQYF.

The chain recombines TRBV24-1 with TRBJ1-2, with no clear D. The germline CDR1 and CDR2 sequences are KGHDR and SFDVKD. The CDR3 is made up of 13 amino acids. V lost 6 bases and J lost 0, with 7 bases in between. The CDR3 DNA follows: TGTGCCACCAGTAGCGGGACTAACTATGGCTACACCTTC. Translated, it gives CATSSGTNYGYTF.

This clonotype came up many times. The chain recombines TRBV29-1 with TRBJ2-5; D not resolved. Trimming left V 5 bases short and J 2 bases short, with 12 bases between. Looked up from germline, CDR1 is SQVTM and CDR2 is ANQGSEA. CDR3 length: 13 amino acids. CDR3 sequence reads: CSVSLDGQETQYF. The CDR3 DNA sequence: TGCAGCGTTTCGCTGGACGGACAAGAGACCCAGTACTTC.

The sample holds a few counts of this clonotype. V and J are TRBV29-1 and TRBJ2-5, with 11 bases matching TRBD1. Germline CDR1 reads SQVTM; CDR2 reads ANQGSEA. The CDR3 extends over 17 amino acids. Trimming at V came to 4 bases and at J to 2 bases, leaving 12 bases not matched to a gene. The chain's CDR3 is CSVGRSPGQGVQETQYF. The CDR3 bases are TGCAGCGTTGGCCGGTCACCGGGACAGGGGGTGCAAGAGACCCAGTACTTC.

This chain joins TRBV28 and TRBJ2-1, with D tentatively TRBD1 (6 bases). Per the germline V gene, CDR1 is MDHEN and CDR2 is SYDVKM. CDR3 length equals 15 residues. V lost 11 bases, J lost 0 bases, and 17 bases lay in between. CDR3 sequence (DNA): TGTGCCTCAGGGGCAGTCCGAAGCTCCTACAATGAGCAGTTCTTC. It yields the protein CASGAVRSSYNEQFF.

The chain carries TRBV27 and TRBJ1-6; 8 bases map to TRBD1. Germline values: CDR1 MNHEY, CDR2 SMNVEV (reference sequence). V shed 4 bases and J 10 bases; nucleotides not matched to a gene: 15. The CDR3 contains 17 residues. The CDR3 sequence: CASSSLFSSRGHSPLHF. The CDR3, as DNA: TGTGCCAGCAGTTCCCTCTTTTCGTCCAGGGGGCACTCACCCCTCCACTTT.

Here the CDR3 reads CSVDGQGADYEQYF. CDR3 coding DNA: TGCAGCGTTGATGGACAGGGGGCGGATTACGAGCAGTACTTC. V gene TRBV29-1 combines with J gene TRBJ2-7; TRBD1 matches at 11 bases. The CDR3 loop spans 14 amino acids. The trim removed 3 bases at V and 4 bases at J, leaving 5 bases unmatched. Germline V lookup: CDR1 SQVTM, CDR2 ANQGSEA.

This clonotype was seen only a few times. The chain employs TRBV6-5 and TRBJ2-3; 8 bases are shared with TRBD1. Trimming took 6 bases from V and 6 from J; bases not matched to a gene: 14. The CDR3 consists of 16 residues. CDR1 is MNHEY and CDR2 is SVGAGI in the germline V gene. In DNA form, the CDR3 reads TGTGCCAGCAGCTTACAACCTCCGGGACAGGCGGATACGCAGTATTTT. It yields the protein CASSLQPPGQADTQYF.

In nucleotides, the CDR3 is TGTGCCAGCAGCGCTCGGGCCTGGAGTGAAAAACTGTTTTTT. It translates to CASSARAWSEKLFF. This chain links TRBV9 with TRBJ1-4; the D is unclear. Deletions cut 3 bases from V and 7 bases from J, with 13 bases between. There are 14 residues in the CDR3. CDR1 and CDR2 (germline): SGDLS, YYNGEE.

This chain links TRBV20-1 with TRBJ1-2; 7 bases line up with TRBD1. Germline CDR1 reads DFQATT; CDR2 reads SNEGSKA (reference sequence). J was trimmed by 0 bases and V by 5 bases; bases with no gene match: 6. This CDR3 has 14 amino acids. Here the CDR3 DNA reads TGCAGTGCTGGGAGGGGGCAAGCTAACTATGGCTACACCTTC. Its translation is CSAGRGQANYGYTF.

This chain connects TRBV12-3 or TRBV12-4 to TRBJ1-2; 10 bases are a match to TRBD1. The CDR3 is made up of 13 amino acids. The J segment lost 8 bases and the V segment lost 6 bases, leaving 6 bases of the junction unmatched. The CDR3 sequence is CASRTGQGSGYTF. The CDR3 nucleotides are TGTGCCAGCAGGACGGGACAGGGGAGCGGCTACACCTTC.

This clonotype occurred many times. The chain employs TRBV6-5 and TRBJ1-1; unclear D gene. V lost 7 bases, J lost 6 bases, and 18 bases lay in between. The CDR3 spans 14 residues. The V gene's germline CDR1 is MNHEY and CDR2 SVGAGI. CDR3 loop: CASTLSYGVPEAFF. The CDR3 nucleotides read TGTGCCAGCACCCTGTCCTATGGGGTCCCTGAAGCTTTCTTT.

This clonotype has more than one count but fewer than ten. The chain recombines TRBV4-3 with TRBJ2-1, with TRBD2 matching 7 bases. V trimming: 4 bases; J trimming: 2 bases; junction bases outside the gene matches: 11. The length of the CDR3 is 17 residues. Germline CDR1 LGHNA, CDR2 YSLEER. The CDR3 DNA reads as TGCGCCAGCAGCCGGGAGCTAGCGGCTACAACCTACAATGAGCAGTTCTTC. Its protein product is CASSRELAATTYNEQFF.

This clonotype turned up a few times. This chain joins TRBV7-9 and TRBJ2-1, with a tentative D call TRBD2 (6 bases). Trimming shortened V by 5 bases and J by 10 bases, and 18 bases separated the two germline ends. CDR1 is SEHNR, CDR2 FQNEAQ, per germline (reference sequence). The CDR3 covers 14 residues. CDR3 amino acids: CASSPRGKEGEQFF. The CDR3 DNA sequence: TGTGCCAGCAGCCCCCGCGGCAAGGAGGGAGAGCAGTTCTTC.

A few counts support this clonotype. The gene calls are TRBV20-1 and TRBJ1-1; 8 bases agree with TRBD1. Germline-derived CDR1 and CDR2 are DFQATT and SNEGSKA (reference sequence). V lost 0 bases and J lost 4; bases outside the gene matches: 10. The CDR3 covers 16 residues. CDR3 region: CSARDPRTGKSTEAFF. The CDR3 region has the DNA TGCAGTGCTAGAGATCCACGGACAGGGAAGTCCACTGAAGCTTTCTTT.

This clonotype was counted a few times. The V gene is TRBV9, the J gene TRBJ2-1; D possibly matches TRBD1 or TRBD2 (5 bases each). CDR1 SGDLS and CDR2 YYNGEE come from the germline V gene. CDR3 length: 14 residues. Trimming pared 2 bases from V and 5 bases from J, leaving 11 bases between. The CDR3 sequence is CASSVGADNNEQFF. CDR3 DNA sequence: TGTGCCAGCAGCGTCGGGGCAGATAACAATGAGCAGTTCTTC.

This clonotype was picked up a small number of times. The CDR3 DNA is TGTGCCAGCAGCAATCGGACAGGGGACCACTATGGCTACACCTTC. Protein product: CASSNRTGDHYGYTF. The chain combines TRBV7-9 with TRBJ1-2; 9 nucleotides line up with TRBD1. CDR1 and CDR2 (germline): SEHNR, FQNEAQ (reference sequence). CDR3 length equals 15 residues. J was trimmed by 3 bases and V by 5 bases; bases with no gene match: 7.

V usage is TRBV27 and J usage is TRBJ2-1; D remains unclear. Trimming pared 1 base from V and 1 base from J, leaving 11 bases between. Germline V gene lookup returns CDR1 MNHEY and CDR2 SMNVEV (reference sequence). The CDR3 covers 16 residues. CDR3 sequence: CASSLFSSGSYNEQFF. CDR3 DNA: TGTGCCAGCAGTTTATTTTCGTCGGGTTCCTACAATGAGCAGTTCTTC.

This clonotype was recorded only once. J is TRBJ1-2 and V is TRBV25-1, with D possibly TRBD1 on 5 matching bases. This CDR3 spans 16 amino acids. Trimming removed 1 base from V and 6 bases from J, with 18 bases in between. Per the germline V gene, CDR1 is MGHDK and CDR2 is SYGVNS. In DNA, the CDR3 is TGTGCCAGCAGTGAATTCGGGTCAGGGACTAGACATGGCTACACCTTC. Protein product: CASSEFGSGTRHGYTF.

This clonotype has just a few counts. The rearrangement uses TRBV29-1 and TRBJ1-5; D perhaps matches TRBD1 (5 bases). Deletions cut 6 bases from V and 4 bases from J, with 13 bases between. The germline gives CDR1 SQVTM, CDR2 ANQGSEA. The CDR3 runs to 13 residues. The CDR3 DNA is TGCAGCGTCGGGACGGTTCGGAATCAGCCCCAGCATTTT. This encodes CSVGTVRNQPQHF.

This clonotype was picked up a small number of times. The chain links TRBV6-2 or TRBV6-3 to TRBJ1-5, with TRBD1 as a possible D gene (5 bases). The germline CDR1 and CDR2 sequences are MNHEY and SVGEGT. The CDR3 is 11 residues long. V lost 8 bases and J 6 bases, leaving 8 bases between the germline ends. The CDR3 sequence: CASGGSQPQHF. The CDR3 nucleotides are TGTGCCAGCGGGGGGAGTCAGCCCCAGCATTTT.